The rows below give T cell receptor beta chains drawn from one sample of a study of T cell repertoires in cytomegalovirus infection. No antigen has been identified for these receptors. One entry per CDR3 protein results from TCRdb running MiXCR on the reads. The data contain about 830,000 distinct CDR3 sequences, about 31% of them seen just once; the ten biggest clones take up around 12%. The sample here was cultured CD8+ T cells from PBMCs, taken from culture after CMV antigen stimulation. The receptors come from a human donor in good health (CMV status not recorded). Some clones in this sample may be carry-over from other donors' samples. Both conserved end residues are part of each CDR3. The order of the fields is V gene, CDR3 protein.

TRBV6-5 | CASSYSNFGEQFF
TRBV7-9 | CASSLGRTRQMETQYF
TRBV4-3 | CASSQDVAGGDGELFF
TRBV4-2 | CASSQERWENNEQFF
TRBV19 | CASSIEADAGYTF
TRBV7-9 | CASSPPGQGYDSPLHF
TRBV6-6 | CASSYSNDQGGYGYTF
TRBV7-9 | CASSLVGVSNQPQHF
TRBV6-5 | CASSFGPGHDTQYF
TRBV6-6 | CASSYSGTGYNGYTF
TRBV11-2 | CASSLGLADSYYGYTF
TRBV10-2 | CASSERVRIGESQF
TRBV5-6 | CASSQTSGGLGEQFF
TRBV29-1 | CSVGSGGAAGGELFF
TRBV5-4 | CASSLAGTVNTGELFF
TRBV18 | CASSPPFGDRGETQYF
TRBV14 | CASSQDLRPGQGPSRNAFF
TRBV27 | CASRRDSRGGKLFF
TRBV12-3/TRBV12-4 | CASTQAGETQYF
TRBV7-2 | CASSPTRDRVNTEAFF
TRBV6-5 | CASKGRALYEQYF
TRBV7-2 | CASSTSGGLSYEQYF
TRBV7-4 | CASSLVFRGAGNEQFF
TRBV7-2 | CASSLGRGGAWEQYF
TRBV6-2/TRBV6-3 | CASSHSYNEQFF
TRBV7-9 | CAPGRYSYNEQFF
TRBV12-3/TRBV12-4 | CASRRDRGHSPLHF
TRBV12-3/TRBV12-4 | CASRGQSRNQPQHF
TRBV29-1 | CSVPGPSRDSEKLFF
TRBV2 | CASSDRQGGNQPQHF
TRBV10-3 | CAISEVEAPDTQYF
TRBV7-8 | CASSPTMGSQLNTEAFF
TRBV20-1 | CSARPGSGANVLTF
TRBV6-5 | CASSLPGQGPNTIYF
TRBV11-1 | CASSLETPQETQYF
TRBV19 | CVSKQQVYNSPLHF
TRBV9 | CASSVEGQGTKNIQYF
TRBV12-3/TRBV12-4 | CASSPSGSLAGLRADTQYF
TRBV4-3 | CASSKASSADTIYF
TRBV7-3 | CASSTPGMDTQYF
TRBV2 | CASGARGTDTQYF
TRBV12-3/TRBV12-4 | CASNLVGAVDTQYF
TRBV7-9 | CATPGQGNYGYTF
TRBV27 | CASSGRGRGDEQFF
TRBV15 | CATSREWDREYEQYF
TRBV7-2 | CASSPSGGPNTGELFF
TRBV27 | CASSLRWGHGYTF
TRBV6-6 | CASIGFAGGTGELFF
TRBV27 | CATRTGVQDYNSPLHF
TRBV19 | CASTRAGGLLETQYF
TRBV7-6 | CASLLSGGHEQFF
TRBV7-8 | CASSLFGRGPGELFF
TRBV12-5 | CASGSVGDRNGYTF
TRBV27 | CASSPLSGGVFYEQFF
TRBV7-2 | CASSADRVDEQFF
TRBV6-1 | CASSELPAGGGELFF
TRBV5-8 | CASLWMDSGNTIYF